This TCR beta chain was captured in a study of T-cell memory formation after mild COVID-19. Study-level information: For the most part, TCR clusters were specific to one donor.

Constant-segment primers served in 5'RACE that generated TCR alpha and TCR beta cDNA libraries bearing sample barcodes and UMIs. TCRdb processed the 5' RACE reads anew with MiXCR; each CDR3 protein has one entry. The sample holds over 250,000 distinct CDR3 sequences, 15% seen once. In its sample, this clonotype was seen a few times. Its antigen remains unidentified. V was clipped by 4 bases and J by 3 bases; unmatched bases: 4. The CDR3 covers 17 residues. Looked up from germline, CDR1 is MNHEY and CDR2 is SMNVEV (reference sequence). The study's findings and limits: Certain responding clones were present in pre-infection memory, suggesting participation of cross-reactive memory. Chiefly within CM and EM were the contracting CD4+ clones; CD8+ ones were within EMRA.

What was sequenced was PBMCs or a T cell subset sorted from them (not recorded which). This receptor was obtained from a man between 18 and 29 years old who had mild COVID-19 (a few samples of this study predate the infection). Cell type and time point are not known. The genes are TRBV27 and TRBJ2-2; 14 bases are shared with TRBD2. CDR3 nucleotide sequence: TGTGCCAGCAGTTCGGGACTAGCGGGGGCCTACACCGGGGAGCTGTTTTTT. It encodes CASSSGLAGAYTGELFF.